This TCR beta chain was identified during a study of monozygotic twins with inflammatory bowel disease. The germline V gene encodes CDR1 SGHVS and CDR2 FQNEAQ. The CDR3 length is 16 residues. As regards this clonotype: Antigen: not known.

Regarding the study as a whole: Any single strong signal or clonotype tied to IBD lacked support. No difference was seen in repertoire similarity between concordant and discordant twins, possibly from limited power.

Reanalyzing the 5' RACE reads, TCRdb keeps one entry per CDR3 protein, without DNA. Its listing shows about 130,000 distinct CDR3 sequences. Sequencing was done on a sample of blood. The TCR originated in a human donor with ulcerative colitis or Crohn's disease, or a healthy co-twin of an affected twin (not recorded which). This chain joins TRBV7-8 and TRBJ2-7; TCRdb indicates TRBD2, and absent DNA this call remains unverified. The CDR3 sequence is CASSLGGLAGNREQYF.